Shown below are 10 T cell receptor beta chains from a single sample sequenced in a study of blood T cell repertoires in COVID-19. Repertoires were generated with immunoSEQ multiplex PCR, while TCRdb's copy carries only in-frame clones and drops some. The table shows tens of thousands of clones, with around 72% occurring only once. The sample taken for sequencing was peripheral blood. Every receptor here comes from an elderly woman with acute or convalescent COVID-19.

In its sample, this clone was seen a few times. The chain joins TRBV28 to TRBJ2-7; tentatively, D is TRBD1 (8 bases). The CDR3 is 15 residues long. Germline-derived CDR1 and CDR2 are MDHEN and SYDVKM. Trimming left V 3 bases short and J 1 base short, with 13 bases between. CDR3 sequence reads: CASSFGGTGSYEQYF. The DNA of the CDR3 is TGTGCCAGCAGTTTCGGGGGGACAGGTTCCTACGAGCAGTACTTC.

The chain carries TRBV28 and TRBJ1-5, with D possibly being TRBD1 (5 bases). The V end was cut by 4 bases, the J end by 4 bases, with 14 bases between. The germline CDR1 and CDR2 sequences are MDHEN and SYDVKM. This CDR3 spans 15 amino acids. CDR3 amino acids: CASSSYRQNNQPQHF. The CDR3, as DNA: TGTGCCAGCAGTTCCTATCGACAGAATAATCAGCCCCAGCATTTT.

J is TRBJ2-2 and V is TRBV7-2; no firm D call. Germline V gives CDR1 SGHTA, CDR2 FQGNSA. This CDR3 comprises 12 residues. Trimming cost V 4 bases and J 11 bases, with 11 bases left between them. The CDR3 nucleotides are TGTGCCAGCAGCTCTAGACTTCAAGAGCTGTTTTTT. Translated: CASSSRLQELFF.

The rearrangement joins TRBV5-4 to TRBJ2-1; TRBD2 agrees at 7 bases. CDR3 size: 18 residues. CDR1 is SGHNT, CDR2 YYREEE, per germline (reference sequence). Trimming at V came to 4 bases and at J to 8 bases, leaving 21 bases not matched to a gene. The CDR3 sequence: CASSPLRSERGGSDEQFF. The CDR3 bases are TGTGCCAGCAGCCCACTTAGATCGGAGCGGGGAGGTTCGGATGAGCAGTTCTTC. Based on the CDR3 plus reference TRBV5-4 and TRBJ2-1, the full variable domain is ETGVTQSPTHLIKTRGQQVTLRCSSQSGHNTVSWYQQALGQGPQFIFQYYREEENGRGNFPPRFSGLQFPNYSSELNVNALELDDSALYLCASSPLRSERGGSDEQFFGPGTRLTVL.

This clone came up once. V gene TRBV3-1 (or the pseudogene TRBV3-2) combines with J gene TRBJ2-5; possible D gene TRBD2, 6 bases. CDR1 is LGHDT and CDR2 is YNNKEL in the germline V gene (reference sequence). V was cut by 4 bases and J by 1 base, with 10 bases left in between. CDR3 length: 14 amino acids. CDR3 sequence reads: CASSRWGVQETQYF. The CDR3 DNA follows: TGTGCCAGCAGCCGGTGGGGGGTCCAAGAGACCCAGTACTTC.

This sequence joins TRBV28 and TRBJ1-2, with TRBD1 matching 7 bases. V was clipped by 5 bases and J by 2 bases; unmatched bases: 5. The CDR3 contains 14 residues. CDR1 is MDHEN, CDR2 SYDVKM, per germline. The CDR3 sequence: CASSPPGQNYGYTF. For the CDR3, the DNA is TGTGCCAGCAGTCCGCCGGGACAGAACTATGGCTACACCTTC.

This clone occurred many times. The chain links TRBV12-5 to TRBJ2-7, with 8 bases lining up with TRBD1. Losses at the gene ends were 6 bases for V and 1 base for J; bases not matched to a gene: 8. The CDR3 is 15 amino acids. Germline V gives CDR1 LGHNT, CDR2 FRNRAP. This CDR3 is CASGQRTGPSYEQYF. The CDR3 DNA sequence: TGTGCTAGTGGCCAGAGGACAGGGCCTTCCTACGAGCAGTACTTC.

A few counts support this clone. This chain links TRBV10-3 with TRBJ1-6, with D possibly TRBD1 on 6 matching bases. Trimming shortened V by 4 bases and J by 7 bases, and 11 bases separated the two germline ends. The length of the CDR3 is 14 residues. Per the germline V gene, CDR1 is ENHRY and CDR2 is SYGVKD. CDR3 coding DNA: TGTGCCATCAGTGCCGGACAGTCCAATTCACCCCTCCACTTT. This gives the protein CAISAGQSNSPLHF.

This clone turned up a few times. The V and J genes are TRBV7-6 and TRBJ1-5; the D is unclear. CDR1 and CDR2 from the germline V gene are SGHVS and FNYEAQ. V gave up 5 bases and J gave up 6 bases, with 11 bases separating them. The CDR3 runs to 13 residues. CDR3 in DNA: TGTGCCAGCAGCAAAGAAAGCGGTCAGCCCCAGCATTTT. This codes for CASSKESGQPQHF.

The sample holds a few counts of this clone. The chain joins TRBV20-1 to TRBJ2-7; 7 nucleotides line up with TRBD1. With V trimmed by 3 bases and J by 2 bases, 10 bases remained unmatched. CDR1 and CDR2 from the germline V gene are DFQATT and SNEGSKA (reference sequence). The CDR3 consists of 15 residues. CDR3 in amino acids: CSASPRTGLTYEQYF. CDR3 nucleotides: TGCAGTGCTAGTCCACGGACAGGCTTGACCTACGAGCAGTACTTC.